The rows below give T cell receptor beta chains drawn from one sample of a study of human T cells and chemical hapten exposure. TCRdb independently ran MiXCR on the RACE reads; one entry per CDR3 protein. This table holds about 54,000 distinct CDR3 sequences, more than 9% found once. The source was whole blood, collected in connection with sensitization to the hapten diphenylcyclopropenone (DPC). All receptors come from a woman aged 50 to 60 with alopecia areata. Some clones in this sample may be carry-over from other donors' samples. Each CDR3 is given with its conserved first and last residue. A D gene is named only where the DNA matches it firmly. Clone sizes are given selectively: once, few, many, or a class where the clone is expanded.

>TRBJ2-2|medium-sized|TRBV23-1|NA
CASSQPRRGGNTGELFF
TGCGCCAGCAGTCAACCCCGGAGGGGGGGGAACACCGGGGAGCTGTTTTTT
>TRBJ2-7|many|TRBV6-1|TRBD1
CASSGRDRRTYEQYF
TGTGCCAGCAGTGGACGGGACAGGCGCACCTACGAGCAGTACTTC
>TRBJ1-4|many|TRBV7-2|NA
CASSLYGSEKLFF
TGTGCCAGCAGCTTGTATGGGAGTGAAAAACTGTTTTTT
>TRBJ2-7|many|TRBV20-1|NA
CSAPLTTRTKEQYF
TGCAGTGCTCCACTAACAACTAGGACGAAAGAGCAGTACTTC
>TRBJ1-5|many|TRBV29-1|TRBD1
CSVEGDSGQPQHF
TGCAGCGTTGAAGGGGACAGTGGGCAGCCCCAGCATTTT
>TRBJ1-1|many|TRBV7-6|NA
CASSLSPGDTEAFF
TGTGCCAGCAGCTTGAGCCCGGGGGACACTGAAGCTTTCTTT
>TRBJ2-4|few|TRBV2|NA
CASSAPGNIQYF
TGTGCCAGCAGTGCGCCTGGAAACATTCAGTACTTC
>TRBJ2-7|few|TRBV28|NA
CASSLFYQGAYEQYF
TGTGCCAGCAGTTTATTCTACCAGGGTGCCTACGAGCAGTACTTC
>TRBJ1-5|few|TRBV19|TRBD1
CASSMGQAGGQPQHF
TGTGCCAGTAGTATGGGGCAGGCAGGGGGTCAGCCCCAGCATTTT
>TRBJ1-5|NA|TRBV12-3/TRBV12-4|NA
CASSFRARNQPQHF
TGTGCCAGCAGTTTCAGGGCCCGCAATCAGCCCCAGCATTTT
>TRBJ1-2|many|TRBV5-1|TRBD1
CASSSQGGYGYTF
TGCGCCAGCAGCTCCCAGGGGGGCTATGGCTACACCTTC
>TRBJ1-3|NA|TRBV4-1|NA
CASSPPGPGTSGNTIYF
TGCGCCAGCAGCCCTCCGGGACCCGGGACCTCTGGAAACACCATATATTTT
>TRBJ1-4|NA|TRBV12-3/TRBV12-4|TRBD1
CASSSRTGNDEKLFF
TGTGCCAGCAGTTCTCGGACAGGGAACGACGAAAAACTGTTTTTT
>TRBJ2-7|NA|TRBV6-1|NA
CASSLVEQYF
TGTGCCAGCAGTCTGGTCGAGCAGTACTTC
>TRBJ1-1|NA|TRBV7-6|NA
CASSLRAGANTEAFF
TGTGCCAGCAGCTTAAGGGCAGGGGCAAACACTGAAGCTTTCTTT
>TRBJ2-5|NA|TRBV7-2|NA
CASSLGSFETQYF
TGTGCCAGCAGCTTGGGTAGTTTCGAGACCCAGTACTTC
>TRBJ1-6|few|TRBV10-3|NA
CAISPGGMTDSYNSPLHF
TGTGCCATCAGTCCTGGTGGGATGACGGATTCCTATAATTCACCCCTCCACTTT
>TRBJ2-2|few|TRBV3-1|NA
CASIGQPSNTGELFF
TGTGCCAGCATCGGACAGCCTTCGAACACCGGGGAGCTGTTTTTT
>TRBJ2-1|many|TRBV5-4|NA
CASSFGGGAYNEQFF
TGTGCCAGCAGCTTCGGAGGTGGAGCCTACAATGAGCAGTTCTTC
>TRBJ1-1|once|TRBV6-5|NA
CASSYPIGGIAFF
TGTGCCAGCAGTTATCCGATCGGAGGGATAGCTTTCTTT
>TRBJ2-5|NA|TRBV28|TRBD1
CASSLNLPGTGGLETQYF
TGTGCCAGCAGTTTAAACCTGCCCGGGACAGGGGGCTTGGAGACCCAGTACTTC
>TRBJ2-1|many|TRBV4-2|TRBD2
CASSHAGTSGNNEQFF
TGTGCCAGCAGCCATGCCGGGACTAGCGGGAACAATGAGCAGTTCTTC
>TRBJ1-2|many|TRBV7-2|TRBD1
CASSLDRVYGYTF
TGTGCCAGCAGCCTCGACAGGGTCTATGGCTACACCTTC
>TRBJ2-7|NA|TRBV28|NA
CASRSSRTGFSVHEQYF
TGTGCCAGCAGGTCCTCGCGAACAGGCTTTTCTGTCCACGAGCAGTACTTC
>TRBJ1-5|many|TRBV5-1|TRBD1
CASSWSGTGNQPQHF
TGCGCCAGCAGCTGGTCCGGGACAGGCAATCAGCCCCAGCATTTT
>TRBJ2-2|few|TRBV6-6|NA
CASSYERGGMNTGELFF
TGTGCCAGCAGTTACGAAAGAGGGGGAATGAACACCGGGGAGCTGTTTTTT
>TRBJ1-2|many|TRBV18|TRBD1
CASSPLETGGHGYTF
TGTGCCAGCTCACCCCTCGAGACAGGGGGACATGGCTACACCTTC
>TRBJ1-5|few|TRBV7-2|NA
CASSSDSYNQPQHF
TGTGCCAGCAGCTCAGACAGCTACAATCAGCCCCAGCATTTT
>TRBJ2-3|few|TRBV7-6|TRBD1
CASSLAQGDRTDTQYF
TGTGCCAGCAGCTTAGCGCAGGGGGATAGGACAGATACGCAGTATTTT
>TRBJ2-1|NA|TRBV29-1|NA
CSVDRDLYNEQFF
TGCAGCGTTGACCGGGACCTCTACAATGAGCAGTTCTTC
>TRBJ2-1|many|TRBV7-2|NA
CASSLEALPNEQFF
TGTGCCAGCAGCTTAGAGGCCCTCCCTAATGAGCAGTTCTTC
>TRBJ2-3|few|TRBV7-6|NA
CASSLSYGVTDTQYF
TGTGCCAGCAGCTTATCCTACGGGGTCACCGATACGCAGTATTTT
>TRBJ2-4|few|TRBV18|NA
CASSPGEGIQYF
TGTGCCAGCTCCCCAGGGGAGGGCATTCAGTACTTC
>TRBJ1-2|many|TRBV30|TRBD1
CAWSTGTEAGYTF
TGTGCCTGGAGTACCGGGACAGAGGCCGGCTACACCTTC
>TRBJ2-3|many|TRBV5-1|TRBD2
CASSFYTSGDPTDTQYF
TGCGCCAGCAGCTTCTATACTAGCGGGGACCCCACAGATACGCAGTATTTT
>TRBJ2-6|many|TRBV11-2|NA
CASTQARANVLTF
TGTGCCAGCACCCAAGCGAGGGCCAACGTCCTGACTTTC
>TRBJ1-1|many|TRBV5-5|NA
CASSLLYRNPTEAFF
TGTGCCAGCAGCTTGCTCTACAGAAACCCCACTGAAGCTTTCTTT
>TRBJ1-5|few|TRBV20-1|NA
CSARSRSWSLNQPQHF
TGCAGTGCTAGGTCCAGGTCCTGGTCCCTCAATCAGCCCCAGCATTTT
>TRBJ2-3|few|TRBV24-1|NA
CATRSSAGTDTQYF
TGTGCCACCAGATCATCGGCAGGAACAGATACGCAGTATTTT
>TRBJ2-3|NA|TRBV4-1|NA
CASSRNNRAGTDTQYF
TGCGCCAGCAGCCGCAATAACCGGGCTGGCACAGATACGCAGTATTTT
>TRBJ2-2|NA|TRBV12-3/TRBV12-4|TRBD1
CASSPQGPPRTGELFF
TGTGCCAGCAGTCCACAGGGGCCGCCACGGACCGGGGAGCTGTTTTTT
>TRBJ1-5|few|TRBV6-2/TRBV6-3|TRBD1
CASSLPPGDRGRVNQPQHF
TGTGCCAGCAGTTTACCCCCTGGGGACAGGGGGCGCGTGAATCAGCCCCAGCATTTC
>TRBJ1-5|many|TRBV11-1|NA
CASSRERDQPQHF
TGTGCCAGCAGCCGAGAAAGGGATCAGCCCCAGCATTTT
>TRBJ2-6|few|TRBV11-2|NA
CASSPWPSGANVLTF
TGTGCCAGCAGCCCCTGGCCTTCTGGGGCCAACGTCCTGACTTTC
>TRBJ2-1|NA|TRBV7-8|NA
CASSLGPSGLRNEQFF
TGTGCCAGCAGCTTAGGCCCCTCAGGACTCCGCAATGAGCAGTTCTTC
>TRBJ2-7|medium-sized|TRBV9|NA
CASGGTASYEQYF
TGTGCCAGCGGGGGGACAGCATCCTACGAGCAGTACTTC
>TRBJ1-2|NA|TRBV4-1|TRBD1
CASSGTGSLGYTF
TGCGCCAGCAGCGGGACAGGGTCCCTTGGCTACACCTTC
>TRBJ1-1|NA|TRBV5-5|NA
CASSLMIVRTEAFF
TGTGCCAGCAGCTTGATGATCGTTCGAACTGAAGCTTTCTTT
>TRBJ2-2|many|TRBV7-2|NA
CASSRQGRRELFF
TGTGCCAGCAGCCGTCAGGGGAGGAGGGAGCTGTTTTTT
>TRBJ2-5|NA|TRBV12-3/TRBV12-4|NA
CASSLRGRGETQYF
TGTGCCAGCAGTTTAAGGGGTCGGGGAGAGACCCAGTACTTC
>TRBJ2-4|NA|TRBV20-1|NA
CSASNRGKNIQYF
TGCAGTGCTAGTAACCGTGGCAAAAACATTCAGTACTTC
>TRBJ2-1|many|TRBV20-1|NA
CSARDMSSYNEQFF
TGCAGTGCTAGAGACATGAGCTCCTACAATGAGCAGTTCTTC
>TRBJ2-3|NA|TRBV14|NA
CASSLRAGFPTLEDTQYF
TGTGCCAGCAGTCTCCGGGCAGGGTTCCCTACGCTCGAAGATACGCAGTATTTT